This T cell receptor (beta chain) was recorded in a study of blood T cells in healthy people across ages. This clonotype was observed a single time. Primed by a sample-barcoded 5' primer and a J-beta primer mix, a second PCR proceeded for 7 to 11 cycles. TCRdb itself ran the 5' RACE reads through MiXCR, one entry per CDR3 protein. The table includes approximately 900,000 distinct CDR3 sequences, under 50% detected once. Germline values: CDR1 SGHAT, CDR2 FQNNGV. V lost 0 bases and J 5 bases, leaving 8 bases between the germline ends. The CDR3 consists of 14 residues. Input material: blood. The chain has TRBV11-2 and TRBJ2-1; TRBD2 might be the D (5 bases). This TCR derives from a man aged 25 to 40 in good health. The DNA for the CDR3 is TGTGCCAGCAGCTTAGATTTGGGAGACAATGAGCAGTTCTTC. This gives the protein CASSLDLGDNEQFF.